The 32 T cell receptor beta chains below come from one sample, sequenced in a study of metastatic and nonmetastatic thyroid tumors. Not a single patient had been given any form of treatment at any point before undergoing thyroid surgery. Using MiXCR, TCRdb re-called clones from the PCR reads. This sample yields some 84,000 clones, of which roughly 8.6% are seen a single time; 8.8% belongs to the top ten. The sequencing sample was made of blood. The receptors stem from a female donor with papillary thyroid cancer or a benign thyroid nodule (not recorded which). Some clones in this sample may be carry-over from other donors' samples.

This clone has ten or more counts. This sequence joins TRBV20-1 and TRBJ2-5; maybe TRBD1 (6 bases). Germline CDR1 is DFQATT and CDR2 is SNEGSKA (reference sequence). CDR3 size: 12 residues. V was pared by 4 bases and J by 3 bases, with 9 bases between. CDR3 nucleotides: TGCAGTGCTATGAAGGGGGAAGAGACCCAGTACTTC. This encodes CSAMKGEETQYF.

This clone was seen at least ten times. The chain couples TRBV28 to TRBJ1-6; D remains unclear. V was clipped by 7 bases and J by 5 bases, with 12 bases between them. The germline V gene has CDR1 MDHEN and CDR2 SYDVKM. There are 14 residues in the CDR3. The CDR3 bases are TGTGCCAGCATCGGGGAGGGCAATAATTCACCCCTCCACTTT. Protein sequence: CASIGEGNNSPLHF.

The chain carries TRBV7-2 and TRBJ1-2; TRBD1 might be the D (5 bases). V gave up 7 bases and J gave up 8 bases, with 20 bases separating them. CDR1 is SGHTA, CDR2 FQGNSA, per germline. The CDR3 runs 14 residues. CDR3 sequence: CASTYDPQGRGYTF. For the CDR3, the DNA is TGTGCCAGCACCTACGACCCCCAGGGTAGAGGCTACACCTTC.

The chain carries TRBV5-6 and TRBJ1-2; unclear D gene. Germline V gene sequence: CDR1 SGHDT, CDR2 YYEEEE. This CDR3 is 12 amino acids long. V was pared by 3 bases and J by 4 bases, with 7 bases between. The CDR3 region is CASSYGRYGYTF. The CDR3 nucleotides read TGTGCCAGCAGCTACGGACGCTATGGCTACACCTTC.

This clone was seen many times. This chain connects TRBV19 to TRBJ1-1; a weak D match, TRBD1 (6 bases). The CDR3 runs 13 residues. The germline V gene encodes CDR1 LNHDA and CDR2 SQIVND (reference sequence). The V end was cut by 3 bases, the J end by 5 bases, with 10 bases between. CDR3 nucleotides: TGTGCCAGTAGTATCACAGGGAATACTGAAGCTTTCTTT. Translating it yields CASSITGNTEAFF.

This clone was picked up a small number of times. The CDR3 spells CASSVGGTPFYGYTF. The CDR3 DNA reads as TGTGCCAGCAGCGTAGGCGGGACCCCTTTCTATGGCTACACCTTC. The chain has TRBV9 and TRBJ1-2, with D perhaps TRBD1 (5 bases). Trimming stripped 0 bases from V and 4 bases from J, with 13 bases between. The CDR3 contains 15 residues. Germline CDR1 SGDLS, CDR2 YYNGEE.

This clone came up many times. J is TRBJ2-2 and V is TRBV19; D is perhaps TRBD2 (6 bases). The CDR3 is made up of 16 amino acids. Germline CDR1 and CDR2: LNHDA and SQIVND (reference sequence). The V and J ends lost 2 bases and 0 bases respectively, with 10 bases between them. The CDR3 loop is CASSIYGGANTGELFF. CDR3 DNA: TGTGCCAGTAGTATATATGGAGGGGCGAACACCGGGGAGCTGTTTTTT.

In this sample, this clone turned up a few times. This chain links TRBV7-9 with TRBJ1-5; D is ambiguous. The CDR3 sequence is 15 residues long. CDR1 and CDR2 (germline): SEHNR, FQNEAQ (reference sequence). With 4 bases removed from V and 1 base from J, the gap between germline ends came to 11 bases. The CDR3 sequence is CASSSGGQSNQPQHF. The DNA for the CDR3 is TGTGCCAGCAGCTCGGGTGGGCAGAGCAATCAGCCCCAGCATTTT.

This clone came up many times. The CDR3 sequence: CASSVGEENQPQHF. DNA of the CDR3: TGTGCCAGCAGCGTAGGTGAAGAGAATCAGCCCCAGCATTTT. This chain links TRBV9 with TRBJ1-5; D not resolved. Trimming cost V 0 bases and J 4 bases, with 8 bases left between them. CDR3 size: 14 residues. The V gene's germline CDR1 is SGDLS and CDR2 YYNGEE.

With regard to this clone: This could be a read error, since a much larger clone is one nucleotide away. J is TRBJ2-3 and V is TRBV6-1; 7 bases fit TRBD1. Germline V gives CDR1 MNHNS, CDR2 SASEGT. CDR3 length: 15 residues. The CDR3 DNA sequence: TGTGCCAGCAGCGACGGACAGGCATACACAGATACGCATTATTTT. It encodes CASSDGQAYTDTHYF.

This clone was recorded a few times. CDR3 residues: CASSSDRLYGYTF. In nucleotides, the CDR3 is TGTGCCAGCAGCTCCGACAGGCTGTATGGCTACACCTTC. The chain is built from TRBV6-1 and TRBJ1-2; D is possibly TRBD1 (6 bases). Germline loops: CDR1 MNHNS, CDR2 SASEGT. The germline V and J ends were trimmed by 6 bases and 5 bases, with 13 bases remaining between them. This CDR3 region has 13 residues.

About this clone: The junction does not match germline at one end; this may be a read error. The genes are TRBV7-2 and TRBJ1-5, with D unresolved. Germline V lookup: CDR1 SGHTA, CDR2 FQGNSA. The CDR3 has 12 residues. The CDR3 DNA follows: TGTGCCGGCAGCTTTGCAAATCAGCCCCAGCATTTT. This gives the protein CAGSFANQPQHF.

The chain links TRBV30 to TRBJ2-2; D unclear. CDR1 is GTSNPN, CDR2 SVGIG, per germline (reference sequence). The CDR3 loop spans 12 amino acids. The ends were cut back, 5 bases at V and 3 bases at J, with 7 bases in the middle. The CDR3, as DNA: TGTGCCTGGGGGTTCCACACCGGGGAGCTGTTTTTT. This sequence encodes CAWGFHTGELFF.

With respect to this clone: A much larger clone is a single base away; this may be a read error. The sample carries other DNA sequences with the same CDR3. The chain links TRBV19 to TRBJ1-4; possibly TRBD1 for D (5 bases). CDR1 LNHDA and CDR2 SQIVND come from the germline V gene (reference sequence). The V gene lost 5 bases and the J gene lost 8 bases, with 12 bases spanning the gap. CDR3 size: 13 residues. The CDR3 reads CASSPDSGEKLFF. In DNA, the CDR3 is TGTGCCAGTAGTCCTGACAGTGGCGAAAAACTGTTTTTT.

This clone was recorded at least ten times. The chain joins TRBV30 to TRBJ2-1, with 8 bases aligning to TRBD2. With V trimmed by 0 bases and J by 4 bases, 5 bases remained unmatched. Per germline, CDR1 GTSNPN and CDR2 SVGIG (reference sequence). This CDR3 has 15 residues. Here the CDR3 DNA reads TGTGCCTGGAGTGTACAAGCGGGGGTTTACAATGAGCAGTTCTTC. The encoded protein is CAWSVQAGVYNEQFF.

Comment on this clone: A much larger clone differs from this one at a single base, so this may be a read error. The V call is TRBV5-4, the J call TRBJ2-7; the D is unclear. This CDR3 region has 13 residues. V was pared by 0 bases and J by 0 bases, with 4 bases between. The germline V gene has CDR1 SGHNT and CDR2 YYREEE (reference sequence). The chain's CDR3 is CASSLGISYEQYF. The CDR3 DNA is TGTGCCAGCAGCTTGGGCATCTCCTACGAGCAGTACTTC.

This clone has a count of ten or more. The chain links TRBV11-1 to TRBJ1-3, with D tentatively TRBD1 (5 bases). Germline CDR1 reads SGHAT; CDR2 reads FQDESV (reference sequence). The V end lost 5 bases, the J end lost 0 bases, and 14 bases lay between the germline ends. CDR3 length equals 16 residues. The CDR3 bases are TGTGCCAGCAGCATCGCGGGACGGTACTCTGGAAACACCATATATTTT. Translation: CASSIAGRYSGNTIYF.

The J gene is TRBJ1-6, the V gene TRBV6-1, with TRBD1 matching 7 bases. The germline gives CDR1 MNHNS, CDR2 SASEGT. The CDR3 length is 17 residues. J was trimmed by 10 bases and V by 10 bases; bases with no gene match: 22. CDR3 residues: CATREGAGTTSPSPLHF. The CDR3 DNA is TGTGCCACTCGAGAGGGGGCCGGTACGACGTCTCCATCACCCCTCCACTTT.

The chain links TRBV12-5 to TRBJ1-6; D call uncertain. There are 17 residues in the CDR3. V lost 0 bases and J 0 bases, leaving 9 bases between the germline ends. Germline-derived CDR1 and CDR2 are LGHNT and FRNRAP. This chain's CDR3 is CASGLVTGTSYNSPLHF. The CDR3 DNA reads TGTGCTAGTGGTTTGGTAACGGGAACCTCCTATAATTCACCCCTCCACTTT.

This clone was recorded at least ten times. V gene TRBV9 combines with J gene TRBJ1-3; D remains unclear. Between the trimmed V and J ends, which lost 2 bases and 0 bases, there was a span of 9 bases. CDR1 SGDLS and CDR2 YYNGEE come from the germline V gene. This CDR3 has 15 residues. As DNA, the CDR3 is TGTGCCAGCAGCGTGTGGAAGAGCTCTGGAAACACCATATATTTT. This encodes CASSVWKSSGNTIYF. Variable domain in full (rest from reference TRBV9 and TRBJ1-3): DSGVTQTPKHLITATGQRVTLRCSPRSGDLSVYWYQQSLDQGLQFLIQYYNGEERAKGNILERFSAQQFPDLHSELNLSSLELGDSALYFCASSVWKSSGNTIYFGEGSWLTVV.

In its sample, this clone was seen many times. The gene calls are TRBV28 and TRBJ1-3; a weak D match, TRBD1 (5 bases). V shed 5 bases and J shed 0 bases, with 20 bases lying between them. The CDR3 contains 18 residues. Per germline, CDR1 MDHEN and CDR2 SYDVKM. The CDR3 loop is CASSPLLRGPGSGNTIYF. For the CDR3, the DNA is TGTGCCAGCAGTCCTCTTTTGAGGGGTCCTGGCTCTGGAAACACCATATATTTT.

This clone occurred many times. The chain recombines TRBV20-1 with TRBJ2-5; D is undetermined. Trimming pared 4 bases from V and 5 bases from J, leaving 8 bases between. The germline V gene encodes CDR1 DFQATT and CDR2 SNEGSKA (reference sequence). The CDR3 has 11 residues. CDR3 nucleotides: TGCAGTGCTATACGTCGGGAGACCCAGTACTTC. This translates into CSAIRRETQYF.

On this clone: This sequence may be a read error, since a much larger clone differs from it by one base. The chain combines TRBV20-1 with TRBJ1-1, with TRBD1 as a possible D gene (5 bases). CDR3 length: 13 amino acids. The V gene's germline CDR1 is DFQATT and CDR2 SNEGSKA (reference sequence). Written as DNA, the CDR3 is TGCAGTGCTATCGGGACGGTGAACACTGAAGATTTCTTT. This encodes CSAIGTVNTEDFF.

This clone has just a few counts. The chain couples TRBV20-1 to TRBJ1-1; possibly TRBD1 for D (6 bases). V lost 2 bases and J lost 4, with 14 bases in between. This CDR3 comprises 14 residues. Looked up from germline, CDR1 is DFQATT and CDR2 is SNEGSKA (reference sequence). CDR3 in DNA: TGCAGTGCTAGACAGAACAGGGTGGGCACTGAAGCTTTCTTT. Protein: CSARQNRVGTEAFF.

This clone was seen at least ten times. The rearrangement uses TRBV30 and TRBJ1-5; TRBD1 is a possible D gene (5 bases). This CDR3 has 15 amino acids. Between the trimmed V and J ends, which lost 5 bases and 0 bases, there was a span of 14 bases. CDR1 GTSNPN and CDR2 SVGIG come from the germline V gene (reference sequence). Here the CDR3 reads CAWGSGGDSNQPQHF. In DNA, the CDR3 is TGTGCCTGGGGGAGCGGAGGGGATAGCAATCAGCCCCAGCATTTT. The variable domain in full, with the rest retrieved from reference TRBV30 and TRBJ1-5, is SQTIHQWPATLVQPVGSPLSLECTVEGTSNPNLYWYRQAAGRGLQLLFYSVGIGQISSEVPQNLSASRPQDRQFILSSKKLLLSDSGFYLCAWGSGGDSNQPQHFGDGTRLSIL.

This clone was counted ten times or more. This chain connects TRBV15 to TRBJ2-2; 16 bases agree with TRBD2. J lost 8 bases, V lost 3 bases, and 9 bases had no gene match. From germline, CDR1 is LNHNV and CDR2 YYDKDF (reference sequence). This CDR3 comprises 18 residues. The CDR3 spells CATSSNPGLAGGPGELFF. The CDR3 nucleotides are TGTGCCACCAGCAGTAACCCGGGACTAGCGGGGGGGCCGGGGGAGCTGTTTTTT. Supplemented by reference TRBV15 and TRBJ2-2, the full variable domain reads DAMVIQNPRYQVTQFGKPVTLSCSQTLNHNVMYWYQQKSSQAPKLLFHYYDKDFNNEADTPDNFQSRRPNTSFCFLDIRSPGLGDTAMYLCATSSNPGLAGGPGELFFGEGSRLTVL.

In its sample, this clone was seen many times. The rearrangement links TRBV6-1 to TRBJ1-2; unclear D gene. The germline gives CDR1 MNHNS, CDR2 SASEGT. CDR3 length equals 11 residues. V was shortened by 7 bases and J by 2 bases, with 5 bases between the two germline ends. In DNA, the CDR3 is TGTGCCAGCATAGGGAACTATGGCTACACCTTC. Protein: CASIGNYGYTF.

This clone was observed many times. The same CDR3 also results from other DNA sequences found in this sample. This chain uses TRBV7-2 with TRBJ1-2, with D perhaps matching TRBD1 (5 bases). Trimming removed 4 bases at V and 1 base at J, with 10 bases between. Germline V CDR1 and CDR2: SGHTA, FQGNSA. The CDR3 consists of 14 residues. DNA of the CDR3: TGTGCCAGCAGCTGGAGACAGATTAACTATGGCTACACCTTC. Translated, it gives CASSWRQINYGYTF.

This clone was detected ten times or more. CDR3 DNA: TGTGCCAGCAGTAGGCAGCCTTTTAACTATGGCTACACCTTC. It codes for CASSRQPFNYGYTF. The chain uses TRBV27 and TRBJ1-2, with D unresolved. The CDR3 totals 14 residues. Trimming cost V 5 bases and J 1 base, with 11 bases left between them. The germline V gene encodes CDR1 MNHEY and CDR2 SMNVEV (reference sequence).

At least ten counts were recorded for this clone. CDR3 sequence (DNA): TGCAGTGGTACGAGTAGGGATACGCAGTATTTT. Translation gives CSGTSRDTQYF. This chain links TRBV20-1 with TRBJ2-3; D is ambiguous. This CDR3 is built from 11 residues. Per the germline V gene, CDR1 is DFQATT and CDR2 is SNEGSKA (reference sequence). Trimming removed 7 bases at V and 6 bases at J, with 11 bases between.

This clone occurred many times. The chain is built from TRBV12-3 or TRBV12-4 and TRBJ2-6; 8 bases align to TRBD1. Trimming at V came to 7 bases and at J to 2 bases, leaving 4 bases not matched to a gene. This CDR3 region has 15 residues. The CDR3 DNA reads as TGTGCCAGCAACAGGGGGAGGACTGGGGCCAACGTCCTGACTTTC. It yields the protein CASNRGRTGANVLTF.

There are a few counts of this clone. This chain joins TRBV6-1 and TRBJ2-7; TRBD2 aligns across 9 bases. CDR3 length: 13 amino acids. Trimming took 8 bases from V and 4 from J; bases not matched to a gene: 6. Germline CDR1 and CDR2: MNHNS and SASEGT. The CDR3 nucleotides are TGTGCCAGCGTTGATAGCGGGGGATACGAGCAGTACTTC. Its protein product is CASVDSGGYEQYF.